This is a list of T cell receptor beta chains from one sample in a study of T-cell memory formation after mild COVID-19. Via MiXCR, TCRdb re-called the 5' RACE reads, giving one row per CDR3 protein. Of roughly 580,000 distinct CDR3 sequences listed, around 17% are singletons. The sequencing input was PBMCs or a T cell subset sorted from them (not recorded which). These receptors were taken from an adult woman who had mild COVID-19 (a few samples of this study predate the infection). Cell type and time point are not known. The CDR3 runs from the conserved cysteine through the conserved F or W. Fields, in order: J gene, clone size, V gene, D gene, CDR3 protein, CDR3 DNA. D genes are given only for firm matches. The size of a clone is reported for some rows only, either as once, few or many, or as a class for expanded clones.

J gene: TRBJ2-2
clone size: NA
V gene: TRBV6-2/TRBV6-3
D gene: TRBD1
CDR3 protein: CASSGQVDFTGELFF
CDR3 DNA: TGTGCCAGCAGTGGACAGGTAGATTTCACCGGGGAGCTGTTTTTT

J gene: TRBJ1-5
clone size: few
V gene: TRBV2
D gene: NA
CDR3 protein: CASSEVGQPQHF
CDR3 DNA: TGTGCCAGCAGTGAAGTGGGTCAGCCCCAGCATTTT

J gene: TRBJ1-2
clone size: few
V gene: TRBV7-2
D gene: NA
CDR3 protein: CASSSQGLGGYTF
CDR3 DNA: TGTGCCAGCAGCTCACAGGGTTTAGGGGGCTACACCTTC

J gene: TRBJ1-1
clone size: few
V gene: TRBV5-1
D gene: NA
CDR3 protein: CASSWGLSTEAFF
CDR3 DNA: TGCGCCAGCAGCTGGGGATTGAGTACTGAAGCTTTCTTT

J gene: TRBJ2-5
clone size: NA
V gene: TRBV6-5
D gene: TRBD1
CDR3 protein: CASSYGTGSVETQYF
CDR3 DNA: TGTGCCAGCAGTTACGGGACAGGGAGTGTTGAGACCCAGTACTTC

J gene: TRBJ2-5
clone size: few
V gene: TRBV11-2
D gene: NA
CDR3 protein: CASSLVGTKETQYF
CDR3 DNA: TGTGCCAGCAGCTTAGTGGGGACGAAAGAGACCCAGTACTTC

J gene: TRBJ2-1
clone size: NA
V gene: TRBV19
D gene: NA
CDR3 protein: CASSRRLRDNEQFF
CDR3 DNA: TGTGCCAGTAGTAGGCGGCTAAGAGACAATGAGCAGTTCTTC

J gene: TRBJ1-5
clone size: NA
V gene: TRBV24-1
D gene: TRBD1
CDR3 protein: CATSDSSGGFNQPQHF
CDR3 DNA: TGTGCCACCAGTGATTCATCAGGGGGCTTTAATCAGCCCCAGCATTTT

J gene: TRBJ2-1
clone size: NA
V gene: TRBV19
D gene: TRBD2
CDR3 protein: CASTVGLAGVNEQFF
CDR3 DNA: TGTGCCAGTACGGTAGGACTAGCGGGAGTGAATGAGCAGTTCTTC

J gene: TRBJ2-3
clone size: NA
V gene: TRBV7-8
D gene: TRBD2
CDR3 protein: CASSSTSGRLDTQYF
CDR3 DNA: TGTGCCAGCAGCTCCACTAGCGGGAGATTAGATACGCAGTATTTT

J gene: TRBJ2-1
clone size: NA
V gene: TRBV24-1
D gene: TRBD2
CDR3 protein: CATSDPLAANNEQFF
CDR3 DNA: TGTGCCACCAGTGACCCGCTAGCGGCCAACAATGAGCAGTTCTTC

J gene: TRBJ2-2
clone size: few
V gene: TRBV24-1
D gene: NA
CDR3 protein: CATSARHTGELFF
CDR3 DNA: TGTGCCACCAGTGCCCGCCACACCGGGGAGCTGTTTTTT

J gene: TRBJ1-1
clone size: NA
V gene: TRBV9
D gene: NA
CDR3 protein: CASSVDGGIPEAFF
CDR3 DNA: TGTGCCAGCAGCGTAGATGGGGGAATCCCTGAAGCTTTCTTT

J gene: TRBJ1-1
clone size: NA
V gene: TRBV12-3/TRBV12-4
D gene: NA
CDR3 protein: CASSLGAPETFF
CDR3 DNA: TGTGCCAGCAGTTTAGGGGCCCCCGAGACTTTCTTT

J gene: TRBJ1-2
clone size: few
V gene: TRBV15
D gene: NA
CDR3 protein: CATSRGGNYGYTF
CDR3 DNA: TGTGCCACCAGCAGAGGAGGGAACTATGGCTACACCTTC

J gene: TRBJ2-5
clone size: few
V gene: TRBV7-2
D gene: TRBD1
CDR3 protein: CASSLQGKTQYF
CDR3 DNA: TGTGCCAGCAGCCTACAGGGGAAGACCCAGTACTTC

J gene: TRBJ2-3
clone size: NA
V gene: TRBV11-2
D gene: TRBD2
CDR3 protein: CASRRRTSETDTQYF
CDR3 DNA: TGTGCCAGCAGGAGGCGGACTAGCGAAACAGATACGCAGTATTTT

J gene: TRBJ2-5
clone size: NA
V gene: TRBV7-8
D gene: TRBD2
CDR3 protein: CASSSWTSGTQETQYF
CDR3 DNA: TGTGCCAGCAGCTCCTGGACTAGCGGAACACAAGAGACCCAGTACTTC

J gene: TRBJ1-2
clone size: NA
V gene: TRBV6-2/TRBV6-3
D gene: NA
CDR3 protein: CASSYLGANGYTF
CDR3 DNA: TGTGCCAGCAGTTACCTGGGGGCGAATGGCTACACCTTC

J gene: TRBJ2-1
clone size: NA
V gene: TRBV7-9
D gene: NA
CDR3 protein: CASSFGETYNEQFF
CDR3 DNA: TGTGCCAGCAGCTTTGGCGAAACCTACAATGAGCAGTTCTTC

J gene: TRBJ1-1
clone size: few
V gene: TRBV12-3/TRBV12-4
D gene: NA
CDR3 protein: CASSLSRVRTEAFF
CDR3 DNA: TGTGCCAGCAGCCTGAGCAGGGTGAGAACTGAAGCTTTCTTT

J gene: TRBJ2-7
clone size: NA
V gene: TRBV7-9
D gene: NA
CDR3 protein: CASSGTRGIPYEQYF
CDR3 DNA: TGTGCCAGCAGCGGGACTCGGGGCATACCCTACGAGCAGTACTTC

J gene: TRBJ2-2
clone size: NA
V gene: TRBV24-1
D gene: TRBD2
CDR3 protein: CATSVAPGLVSWTGELFF
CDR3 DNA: TGTGCCACCAGTGTTGCTCCGGGACTAGTAAGCTGGACCGGGGAGCTGTTTTTT